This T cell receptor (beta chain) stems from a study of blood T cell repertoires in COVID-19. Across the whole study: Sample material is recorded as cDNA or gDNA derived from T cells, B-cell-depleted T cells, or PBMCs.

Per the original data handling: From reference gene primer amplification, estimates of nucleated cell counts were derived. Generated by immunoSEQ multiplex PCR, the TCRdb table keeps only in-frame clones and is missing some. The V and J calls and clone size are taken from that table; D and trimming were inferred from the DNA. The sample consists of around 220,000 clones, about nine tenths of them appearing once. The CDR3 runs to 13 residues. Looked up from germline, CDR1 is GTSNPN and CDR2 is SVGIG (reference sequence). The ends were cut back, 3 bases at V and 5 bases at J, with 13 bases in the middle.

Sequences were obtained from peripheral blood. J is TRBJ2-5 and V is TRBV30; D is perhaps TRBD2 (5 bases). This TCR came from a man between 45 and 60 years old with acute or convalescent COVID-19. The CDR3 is CAWSLRSGETQYF. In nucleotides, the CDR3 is TGTGCCTGGAGCCTACGGTCGGGGGAGACCCAGTACTTC.